A selection of T cell receptor beta chains follows, all from one sample in a study of T cells in Graves' hyperthyroidism and ophthalmopathy. MiXCR was run by TCRdb on the multiplex PCR reads, yielding one entry per CDR3 protein. The sample consists of 350,000 or so distinct CDR3 sequences, 21% of them appearing once. Sequencing was carried out using blood. The receptors here all came from a woman aged 50 to 60 with Graves' hyperthyroidism. CDR3s include the opening cysteine and the closing phenylalanine or tryptophan. Each record gives: J gene, V gene, CDR3 protein.

j_gene: TRBJ1-5
v_gene: TRBV2
CDR3aa: CASSEVWAGGRNQPQHF

j_gene: TRBJ2-4
v_gene: TRBV6-1
CDR3aa: CASRRQGEAKNIQYF

j_gene: TRBJ1-5
v_gene: TRBV20-1
CDR3aa: CSALDRGSNQPQHF

j_gene: TRBJ2-1
v_gene: TRBV5-1
CDR3aa: CASSINLAGAYNEQFF

j_gene: TRBJ2-7
v_gene: TRBV5-1
CDR3aa: CASSSDGTSVYEQYF

j_gene: TRBJ1-3
v_gene: TRBV12-3/TRBV12-4
CDR3aa: CASTGGNTIYF

j_gene: TRBJ2-1
v_gene: TRBV5-1
CDR3aa: CASSLSYRSSYNEQFF

j_gene: TRBJ2-2
v_gene: TRBV5-6
CDR3aa: CASSLFVGTNTGELFF

j_gene: TRBJ1-1
v_gene: TRBV6-2/TRBV6-3
CDR3aa: CASSTGGSKAEAFF

j_gene: TRBJ1-1
v_gene: TRBV12-3/TRBV12-4
CDR3aa: CASSLSVVMNTEAFF

j_gene: TRBJ2-3
v_gene: TRBV6-1
CDR3aa: CASSYELAQTTDTQYF

j_gene: TRBJ2-2
v_gene: TRBV20-1
CDR3aa: CSARWGSSNTGELFF

j_gene: TRBJ2-1
v_gene: TRBV7-8
CDR3aa: CASSLGRELTREQFF

j_gene: TRBJ2-7
v_gene: TRBV12-3/TRBV12-4
CDR3aa: CASSLRRGTGNYEQYF

j_gene: TRBJ1-6
v_gene: TRBV3-1
CDR3aa: CASSPYRGSPLHF

j_gene: TRBJ2-2
v_gene: TRBV24-1
CDR3aa: CATSFAGSTGELFF

j_gene: TRBJ1-1
v_gene: TRBV19
CDR3aa: CASSEAGLWNTEAFF

j_gene: TRBJ2-1
v_gene: TRBV2
CDR3aa: CASRERDYPTYNEQFF

j_gene: TRBJ1-2
v_gene: TRBV6-2/TRBV6-3
CDR3aa: CASSRILTGLVPGYTF

j_gene: TRBJ2-2
v_gene: TRBV30
CDR3aa: CAWIEGGYTGELFF

j_gene: TRBJ2-3
v_gene: TRBV5-1
CDR3aa: CASSLEGLAGGKRTDTQYF

j_gene: TRBJ2-7
v_gene: TRBV6-1
CDR3aa: CASIDWTGGPEQYF

j_gene: TRBJ1-1
v_gene: TRBV30
CDR3aa: CAWSNRVGTEAFF

j_gene: TRBJ1-2
v_gene: TRBV15
CDR3aa: CATSRDHPGYGYTF

j_gene: TRBJ1-2
v_gene: TRBV6-1
CDR3aa: CASSEGGGTYGYTF

j_gene: TRBJ2-6
v_gene: TRBV19
CDR3aa: CASSFGQASGANVLTF

j_gene: TRBJ1-1
v_gene: TRBV10-3
CDR3aa: CATMGGTEAFF

j_gene: TRBJ2-5
v_gene: TRBV18
CDR3aa: CASSPPGEQTQYF

j_gene: TRBJ2-1
v_gene: TRBV9
CDR3aa: CASSVRQGASGKNEQFF

j_gene: TRBJ2-7
v_gene: TRBV30
CDR3aa: CAWSVLSPYEQYF

j_gene: TRBJ2-7
v_gene: TRBV6-5
CDR3aa: CASSSSGFSYEQYF

j_gene: TRBJ2-1
v_gene: TRBV7-9
CDR3aa: CASSLASAGSYNEQFF

j_gene: TRBJ1-1
v_gene: TRBV6-9
CDR3aa: CASSYDEGGTEAFF

j_gene: TRBJ2-5
v_gene: TRBV7-9
CDR3aa: CASSLGIRQGEQETQYF

j_gene: TRBJ2-3
v_gene: TRBV20-1
CDR3aa: CSARNPGTDTQYF

j_gene: TRBJ1-6
v_gene: TRBV20-1
CDR3aa: CSAPLEDFNSPLHF

j_gene: TRBJ1-1
v_gene: TRBV28
CDR3aa: CASSLRGGTNTEAFF

j_gene: TRBJ1-1
v_gene: TRBV9
CDR3aa: CASSARGGGMNTEAFF

j_gene: TRBJ2-3
v_gene: TRBV4-2
CDR3aa: CASSQGLAGRAASTDTQYF

j_gene: TRBJ2-2
v_gene: TRBV20-1
CDR3aa: CSANRVYTGELFF

j_gene: TRBJ2-7
v_gene: TRBV7-8
CDR3aa: CASSFRPSYEQYF

j_gene: TRBJ1-3
v_gene: TRBV30
CDR3aa: CACNLRGNTIYF

j_gene: TRBJ2-1
v_gene: TRBV6-1
CDR3aa: CASSALGTSGIRNEQFF

j_gene: TRBJ1-2
v_gene: TRBV29-1
CDR3aa: CSVERARGGMNYGYTF

j_gene: TRBJ1-1
v_gene: TRBV12-3/TRBV12-4
CDR3aa: CASSIGTGGYAFF

j_gene: TRBJ2-7
v_gene: TRBV2
CDR3aa: CASSPGAGGLHEQYF

j_gene: TRBJ2-1
v_gene: TRBV19
CDR3aa: CASSSPSGGAFNEQFF

j_gene: TRBJ2-2
v_gene: TRBV6-1
CDR3aa: CASRSLAEGDTGELFF

j_gene: TRBJ1-6
v_gene: TRBV28
CDR3aa: CASSIIGSSYNSPLHF

j_gene: TRBJ1-1
v_gene: TRBV5-1
CDR3aa: CASSWEVGEAFF

j_gene: TRBJ1-3
v_gene: TRBV4-1
CDR3aa: CASSPFAAGSGNTIYF

j_gene: TRBJ2-1
v_gene: TRBV6-2/TRBV6-3
CDR3aa: CASSLSGGGHNAQFF

j_gene: TRBJ1-2
v_gene: TRBV12-3/TRBV12-4
CDR3aa: CASSLETYRQGGYTF

j_gene: TRBJ2-1
v_gene: TRBV2
CDR3aa: CASSEGTSGRASYNEQFF

j_gene: TRBJ2-6
v_gene: TRBV2
CDR3aa: CASSEEFSGANVLTF